The 15 T cell receptor beta chains below were found in one sample sequenced in a study of T cells in Graves' hyperthyroidism and ophthalmopathy. RNA transcripts served as the template for amplifying TCR beta CDR3 regions. A set of HTBI primers served as the primers for a first-round RT-PCR of the TCR CDR3. TCRdb processed the multiplex PCR reads anew with MiXCR; each CDR3 protein has one entry. Of approximately 620,000 distinct CDR3 sequences in the sample, about a sixth were seen once. Specimen: blood. These receptors were taken from a woman aged 35 to 49 with Graves' ophthalmopathy.

V usage is TRBV20-1 and J usage is TRBJ2-5; D might be TRBD2 (5 bases). The CDR3 is 14 residues long. Germline values: CDR1 DFQATT, CDR2 SNEGSKA (reference sequence). V shed 5 bases and J shed 2 bases, with 15 bases lying between them. CDR3 residues: CSAPDPRRQETQYF. The CDR3 coding sequence is TGCAGTGCTCCGGATCCCCGGAGGCAAGAGACCCAGTACTTC.

The sample holds many counts of this clonotype. V is TRBV2 and J is TRBJ2-1; 13 bases match TRBD2. Germline values: CDR1 SNHLY, CDR2 FYNNEI. There are 16 residues in the CDR3. Germline trimming cut 1 base from V and 9 bases from J; bases unmatched to any gene: 6. The CDR3 loop is CASSEGGTSGTVEQFF. In DNA, the CDR3 is TGTGCCAGCAGTGAAGGGGGGACTAGCGGGACGGTTGAGCAGTTCTTC.

In this sample, this clonotype turned up many times. This chain connects TRBV30 to TRBJ1-1, with D tentatively TRBD1 (6 bases). From germline, CDR1 is GTSNPN and CDR2 SVGIG (reference sequence). The CDR3 spans 12 residues. V was cut by 5 bases and J by 4 bases, with 11 bases left in between. The CDR3: CAWDRFLTEAFF. CDR3 in DNA: TGTGCCTGGGACAGGTTTCTCACTGAAGCTTTCTTT.

This chain links TRBV10-3 with TRBJ1-2, with TRBD1 matching 7 bases. Per germline, CDR1 ENHRY and CDR2 SYGVKD. The CDR3 contains 13 residues. V shed 3 bases and J 6 bases; nucleotides not matched to a gene: 4. The CDR3 region has the DNA TGTGCCATCAGTGAAGCAGGGGGGGATGGCTACACCTTC. This sequence encodes CAISEAGGDGYTF.

This clonotype was seen a few times. The chain uses TRBV20-1 and TRBJ1-1; no definite D call. The germline CDR1 and CDR2 sequences are DFQATT and SNEGSKA (reference sequence). The CDR3 spans 16 residues. Trimming took 5 bases from V and 1 from J, leaving 20 bases between them. The CDR3 here is CSAYLPGISKNTEAFF. The DNA of the CDR3 is TGCAGTGCTTACTTGCCGGGGATATCGAAGAACACTGAAGCTTTCTTT.

The table lists this clonotype with many counts. The gene calls are TRBV20-1 and TRBJ2-3; a weak D match, TRBD2 (6 bases). The V gene lost 2 bases and the J gene lost 0 bases, with 12 bases spanning the gap. CDR3 length equals 15 residues. CDR1 and CDR2 from the germline V gene are DFQATT and SNEGSKA (reference sequence). The chain's CDR3 is CSARPQRESTDTQYF. CDR3 in DNA: TGCAGTGCTAGACCCCAACGGGAGAGCACAGATACGCAGTATTTT.

There are many counts of this clonotype. V is TRBV28 and J is TRBJ1-5; 8 bases agree with TRBD1. The CDR3 sequence is 13 residues long. Trimming cost V 9 bases and J 2 bases; bases outside gene matches: 3. Looked up from germline, CDR1 is MDHEN and CDR2 is SYDVKM. CDR3 in amino acids: CASLGQGNQPQHF. CDR3 coding DNA: TGTGCCAGTCTGGGACAGGGCAATCAGCCCCAGCATTTT.

J is TRBJ2-3 and V is TRBV6-1; TRBD2 matches at 7 bases. CDR3 length: 15 residues. Looked up from germline, CDR1 is MNHNS and CDR2 is SASEGT. V shed 7 bases and J 1 base; nucleotides not matched to a gene: 8. DNA for the CDR3: TGTGCCAGCACCCCAGAGCGGGGAGGCACAGATACGCAGTATTTT. Its translation is CASTPERGGTDTQYF.

This clonotype occurred a few times. J is TRBJ2-2 and V is TRBV24-1; 8 bases fit TRBD2. Trimming removed 6 bases from V and 2 bases from J; junction bases left unmatched: 4. The CDR3 totals 15 residues. From germline, CDR1 is KGHDR and CDR2 SFDVKD. The CDR3, as DNA: TGTGCCACCAGTAGAGCGGGAGATAACACCGGGGAGCTGTTTTTT. It translates to CATSRAGDNTGELFF.

The sample holds many counts of this clonotype. V and J are TRBV28 and TRBJ2-7, with unresolved D. There are 11 residues in the CDR3. The germline V and J ends were trimmed by 2 bases and 2 bases, with 1 base remaining between them. Germline V lookup: CDR1 MDHEN, CDR2 SYDVKM. CDR3 amino acids: CASSLPYEQYF. As DNA, the CDR3 is TGTGCCAGCAGTTTACCCTACGAGCAGTACTTC.

The chain is built from TRBV20-1 and TRBJ2-7, with 11 bases that match TRBD2. The CDR3 is 14 amino acids. J was trimmed by 4 bases and V by 0 bases; bases with no gene match: 2. CDR1 DFQATT and CDR2 SNEGSKA come from the germline V gene (reference sequence). The CDR3 reads CSARDSGRGYEQYF. The DNA for the CDR3 is TGCAGTGCTAGAGATAGCGGGAGGGGGTACGAGCAGTACTTC.

This clonotype showed up just a few times. The chain combines TRBV20-1 with TRBJ1-1; D call uncertain. Germline V gives CDR1 DFQATT, CDR2 SNEGSKA (reference sequence). The CDR3 is 13 amino acids. The CDR3 DNA reads as TGCAGCAAAATGGGCCGGCTGAACACTGAAGCTTTCTTT. Amino acid sequence: CSKMGRLNTEAFF.

This clonotype was observed a handful of times. The DNA of the CDR3 is TGCAGTGCTAGAGTTGTAGGTTCTGGAAACACCATATATTTT. Residues: CSARVVGSGNTIYF. The chain carries TRBV20-1 and TRBJ1-3, with no clear D. This CDR3 spans 14 amino acids. From germline, CDR1 is DFQATT and CDR2 SNEGSKA (reference sequence). With 1 base removed from V and 1 base from J, the gap between germline ends came to 8 bases.

This clonotype was seen a few times. This chain links TRBV7-2 with TRBJ1-5; D possibly corresponds to TRBD1 (5 bases). CDR3 length equals 15 residues. Trimming removed 5 bases at V and 1 base at J, with 12 bases between. Germline CDR1 SGHTA, CDR2 FQGNSA. CDR3 residues: CASSRDSLSNQPQHF. CDR3 DNA: TGTGCCAGCAGCCGAGACAGCTTGAGCAATCAGCCCCAGCATTTT.

The chain couples TRBV7-8 to TRBJ2-4, with D perhaps given as TRBD1 or TRBD2 (5 bases each). V lost 5 bases, J lost 5 bases, and 13 bases lay in between. The CDR3 loop spans 14 amino acids. CDR1 SGHVS and CDR2 FQNEAQ come from the germline V gene. The CDR3: CASSIGAAQNIQYF. The CDR3 DNA sequence: TGTGCCAGCAGCATCGGGGCGGCCCAAAACATTCAGTACTTC. Together with reference TRBV7-8 and TRBJ2-4, the CDR3 gives the full variable domain: GAGVSQSPRYKVAKRGQDVALRCDPISGHVSLFWYQQALGQGPEFLTYFQNEAQLDKSGLPSDRFFAERPEGSVSTLKIQRTQQEDSAVYLCASSIGAAQNIQYFGAGTRLSVL.